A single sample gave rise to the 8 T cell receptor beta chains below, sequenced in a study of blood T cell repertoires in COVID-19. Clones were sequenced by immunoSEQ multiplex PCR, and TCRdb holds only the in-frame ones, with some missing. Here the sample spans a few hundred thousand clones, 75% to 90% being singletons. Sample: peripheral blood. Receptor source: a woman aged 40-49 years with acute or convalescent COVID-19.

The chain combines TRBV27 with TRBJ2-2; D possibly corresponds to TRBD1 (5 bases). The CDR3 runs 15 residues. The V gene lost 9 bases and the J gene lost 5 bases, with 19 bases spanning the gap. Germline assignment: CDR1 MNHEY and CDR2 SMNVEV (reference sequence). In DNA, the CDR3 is TGTGCCAGTGGCCAGGGCACCGTCGGGACCGGGGAGCTGTTTTTT. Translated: CASGQGTVGTGELFF.

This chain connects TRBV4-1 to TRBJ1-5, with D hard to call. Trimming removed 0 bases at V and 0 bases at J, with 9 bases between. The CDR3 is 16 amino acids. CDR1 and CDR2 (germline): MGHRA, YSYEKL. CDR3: CASSQDRGFSNQPQHF. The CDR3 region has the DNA TGCGCCAGCAGCCAAGATCGAGGGTTTAGCAATCAGCCCCAGCATTTT.

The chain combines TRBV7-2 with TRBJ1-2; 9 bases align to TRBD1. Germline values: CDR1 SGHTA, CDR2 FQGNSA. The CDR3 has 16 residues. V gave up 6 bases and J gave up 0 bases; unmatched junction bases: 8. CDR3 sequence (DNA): TGTGCCAGCAGGCCCTGGGACAGGGCCGCTAACTATGGCTACACCTTC. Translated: CASRPWDRAANYGYTF.

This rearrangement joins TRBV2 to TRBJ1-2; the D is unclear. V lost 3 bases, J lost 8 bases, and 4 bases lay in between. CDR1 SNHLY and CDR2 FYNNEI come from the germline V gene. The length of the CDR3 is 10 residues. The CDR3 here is CASSDGGYTF. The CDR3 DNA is TGTGCCAGCAGTGACGGGGGCTACACCTTC.

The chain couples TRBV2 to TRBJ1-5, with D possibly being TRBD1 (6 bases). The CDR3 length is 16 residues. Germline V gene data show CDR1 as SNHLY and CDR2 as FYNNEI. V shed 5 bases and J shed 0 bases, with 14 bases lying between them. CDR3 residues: CASSLDSGVSNQPQHF. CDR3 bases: TGTGCCAGCAGTTTGGACAGTGGAGTTAGCAATCAGCCCCAGCATTTT.

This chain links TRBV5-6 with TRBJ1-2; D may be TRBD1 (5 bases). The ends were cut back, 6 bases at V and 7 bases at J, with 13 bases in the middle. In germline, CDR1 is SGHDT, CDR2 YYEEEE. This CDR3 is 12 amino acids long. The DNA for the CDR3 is TGTGCCAGCAAAAGCGTCCAGGGTGGCTACACCTTC. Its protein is CASKSVQGGYTF.

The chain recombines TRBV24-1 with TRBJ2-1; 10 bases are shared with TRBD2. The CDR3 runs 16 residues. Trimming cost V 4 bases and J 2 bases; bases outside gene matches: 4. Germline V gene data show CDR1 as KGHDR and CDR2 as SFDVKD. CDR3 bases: TGTGCCACCAGTGACCCGAGCGGGGGGGCCTACAATGAGCAGTTCTTC. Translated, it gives CATSDPSGGAYNEQFF.

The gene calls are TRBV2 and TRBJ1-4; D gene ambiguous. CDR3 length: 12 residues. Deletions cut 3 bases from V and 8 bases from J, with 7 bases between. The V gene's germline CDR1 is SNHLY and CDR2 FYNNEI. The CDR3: CASSDPVEKLFF. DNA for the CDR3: TGTGCCAGCAGTGACCCCGTCGAAAAACTGTTTTTT.